A selection of T cell receptor beta chains follows, all from one sample in a study of cytomegalovirus exposure and HLA in healthy donors. Method: immunoSEQ multiplex PCR; TCRdb's copy keeps in-frame clones and lacks some. The sample has under 300,000 clones; 75% to 90% are singletons. The sample comprised PBMCs. These receptors were collected from a middle-aged man in good health and CMV-seropositive. CDR3s include the opening cysteine and the closing phenylalanine or tryptophan. D genes are given only for firm matches. Expanded clones are given a class, and other clones once, few, many or no size at all.

J | D | size | V | length | CDR3 | DNA
TRBJ2-5 | TRBD2 | - | TRBV11-1 | 18 | CASSLTRTIAGSPETQYF | TGTGCCAGCAGCTTAACTAGGACAATAGCGGGATCCCCAGAGACCCAGTACTTC
TRBJ2-3 | TRBD1 | - | TRBV30 | 13 | CAWSGPGGDTQYF | TGTGCCTGGAGTGGCCCAGGGGGAGATACGCAGTATTTT
TRBJ2-7 | TRBD1 | - | TRBV4-1 | 15 | CASSQGPGTAYEQYF | TGCGCCAGCAGCCAAGGCCCCGGGACAGCCTACGAGCAGTACTTC
TRBJ1-4 | TRBD1 | - | TRBV6-5 | 15 | CASTRQGQANEKLFF | TGTGCCAGCACCCGACAGGGACAGGCTAATGAAAAACTGTTTTTT
TRBJ2-3 | TRBD2 | - | TRBV5-6 | 15 | CASSFVSGRINTQYF | TGTGCCAGCAGCTTCGTTAGCGGGAGGATAAATACGCAGTATTTT
TRBJ2-2 | - | - | TRBV28 | 13 | CASSLPGTGELFF | TGTGCCAGCAGTTTGCCGGGGACCGGGGAGCTGTTTTTT
TRBJ2-7 | TRBD2 | - | TRBV4-3 | 15 | CASSHRGGPPYEQYF | TGCGCCAGCAGCCACCGGGGGGGGCCCCCTTACGAGCAGTACTTC
TRBJ2-2 | - | - | TRBV7-8 | 14 | CASSLLGNTGELFF | TGTGCCAGCAGCTTACTAGGGAACACCGGGGAGCTGTTTTTT
TRBJ2-7 | TRBD2 | - | TRBV27 | 15 | CASSLEAGGVHEQYF | TGTGCCAGCAGTTTGGAGGCGGGAGGGGTCCACGAGCAGTACTTC
TRBJ2-7 | TRBD1 | - | TRBV27 | 13 | CASRRTGDYEQYF | TGTGCCAGCAGACGGACAGGGGACTACGAGCAGTACTTC
TRBJ2-7 | TRBD1 | - | TRBV28 | 14 | CASSLFRGFYEQYF | TGTGCCAGCAGCCTCTTCAGGGGGTTCTACGAGCAGTACTTC
TRBJ2-6 | TRBD1 | - | TRBV6-1 | 18 | CASSELGQTASGANVLTF | TGTGCCAGCAGTGAGTTGGGACAGACAGCCTCTGGGGCCAACGTCCTGACTTTC
TRBJ1-2 | TRBD1 | - | TRBV2 | 17 | CASSERGQGSINYGYTF | TGTGCCAGCAGTGAAAGAGGACAGGGAAGCATTAACTATGGCTACACCTTC
TRBJ2-1 | TRBD2 | - | TRBV9 | 17 | CASSPRGAGALHNEQFF | TGTGCCAGCAGCCCCCGGGGAGCGGGAGCTCTTCACAATGAGCAGTTCTTC
TRBJ2-2 | - | - | TRBV30 | 12 | CAWSLQTGELFF | TGTGCCTGGAGTCTCCAGACCGGGGAGCTGTTTTTT
TRBJ2-2 | TRBD1 | - | TRBV10-1 | 16 | CASRIYQGARAGELFF | TGCGCCAGCAGAATTTACCAGGGGGCTCGTGCCGGGGAGCTGTTTTTT
TRBJ1-1 | - | - | TRBV10-1 | 16 | CASSETAGSVNTEAFF | TGCGCCAGCAGTGAGACGGCAGGTAGCGTGAACACTGAAGCTTTCTTT
TRBJ2-7 | TRBD1 | - | TRBV6-1 | 14 | CASTLGTGSYEQYF | TGTGCCAGCACTCTCGGGACAGGGAGCTACGAGCAGTACTTC
TRBJ2-7 | - | - | TRBV11-2 | 15 | CASSLVWEKDYEQYF | TGTGCCAGCAGCTTAGTTTGGGAGAAGGACTACGAGCAGTACTTC
TRBJ1-1 | - | - | TRBV2 | 13 | CASSTLENTEAFF | TGTGCCAGCAGCACTTTAGAGAACACTGAAGCTTTCTTT
TRBJ1-5 | - | - | TRBV6-5 | 14 | CASSGGRDNQPQHF | TGTGCCAGCTCCGGGGGGAGGGACAATCAGCCCCAGCATTTT
TRBJ1-1 | - | - | TRBV4-3 | 13 | CASRRSGNTEAFF | TGCGCCAGCAGGCGGTCCGGGAACACTGAAGCTTTCTTT
TRBJ2-5 | TRBD2 | - | TRBV28 | 15 | CASSESGRATETQYF | TGTGCCAGCAGTGAAAGCGGGAGGGCCACGGAGACCCAGTACTTC
TRBJ2-2 | - | - | TRBV7-2 | 15 | CASSLRGSVTGELFF | TGTGCCAGCAGCTTACGGGGGTCAGTCACCGGGGAGCTGTTTTTT
TRBJ2-7 | TRBD2 | - | TRBV10-1 | 16 | CASSDLASGNFGEQYF | TGCGCCAGCAGTGATCTGGCTAGCGGGAATTTTGGCGAGCAGTACTTC
TRBJ1-4 | - | - | TRBV6-5 | 14 | CASSYRGGDEKLFF | TGTGCCAGCAGTTACCGGGGGGGGGATGAAAAACTGTTTTTT
TRBJ1-1 | - | once | TRBV27 | 15 | CASSSTVFVDTEAFF | TGTGCCAGCAGCTCGACAGTCTTCGTGGACACTGAAGCTTTCTTT
TRBJ2-6 | - | - | TRBV6-5 | 15 | CASSYSVSGANALTF | TGTGCCAGCAGTTACTCGGTCTCTGGGGCCAACGCCCTGACTTTC
TRBJ1-1 | - | few | TRBV21-1 | 14 | CASTRTPRNTEAFF | TGTGCCAGCACCCGGACACCACGGAACACTGAAGCTTTCTTT
TRBJ2-5 | TRBD1 | - | TRBV11-2 | 14 | CASSSTGAQETQYF | TGTGCCAGCAGCTCTACAGGGGCCCAAGAGACCCAGTACTTC
TRBJ2-7 | TRBD1 | - | TRBV27 | 12 | CASTDRAMEQYF | TGTGCCAGCACGGACAGGGCAATGGAGCAGTACTTC
TRBJ1-5 | TRBD1 | - | TRBV6-1 | 14 | CASSEGQGNQPQHF | TGTGCCAGCAGTGAAGGACAGGGTAATCAGCCCCAGCATTTT
TRBJ2-2 | TRBD2 | - | TRBV4-1 | 17 | CASSQDRSGGYTGELFF | TGCGCCAGCAGCCAAGATCGGTCGGGGGGATACACCGGGGAGCTGTTTTTT
TRBJ2-7 | TRBD1 | - | TRBV9 | 13 | CASSWDRGGEQYF | TGTGCCAGCAGCTGGGACAGGGGGGGAGAGCAGTACTTC
TRBJ2-3 | - | - | TRBV21-1 | 19 | CASPWISGATLSSTDTQYF | TGTGCCAGCCCTTGGATTAGCGGGGCGACGTTATCTAGCACAGATACGCAGTATTTT
TRBJ1-2 | - | - | TRBV28 | 13 | CASSRQTPYGYTF | TGTGCCAGCAGTCGACAGACCCCCTATGGCTACACCTTC
TRBJ2-5 | TRBD1 | - | TRBV28 | 13 | CASSLRGPETQYF | TGTGCCAGCAGTTTAAGGGGGCCGGAGACCCAGTACTTC
TRBJ1-3 | - | once | TRBV5-1 | 13 | CASSLESFNTIYF | TGCGCCAGCAGCTTGGAGAGTTTCAACACCATATATTTT
TRBJ2-1 | TRBD1 | once | TRBV4-1 | 17 | CASSPFLGQGSRNEQFF | TGCGCCAGCAGCCCTTTTTTGGGACAGGGATCGCGCAATGAGCAGTTCTTC
TRBJ1-2 | TRBD1 | - | TRBV5-8 | 14 | CASHRDSASFGYTF | TGTGCCAGCCACCGGGACAGTGCGTCCTTTGGCTACACCTTC
TRBJ1-4 | - | - | TRBV5-1 | 15 | CASSLVWGLGEKLFF | TGCGCCAGCAGCTTGGTTTGGGGGCTCGGTGAAAAACTGTTTTTT
TRBJ2-1 | - | - | TRBV5-1 | 14 | CASSVSRRYNEQFF | TGCGCCAGCAGCGTTTCCCGGAGGTACAATGAGCAGTTCTTC
TRBJ2-6 | - | - | TRBV29-1 | 12 | CSAQAGANVLTF | TGCAGCGCCCAGGCTGGGGCCAACGTCCTGACTTTC
TRBJ2-1 | TRBD1 | - | TRBV19 | 15 | CASRPDRGSYNEQFF | TGTGCCAGTAGACCCGACAGGGGCTCCTACAATGAGCAGTTCTTC
TRBJ2-7 | - | - | TRBV21-1 | 12 | CASDRVNHEQYF | TGTGCCAGCGACAGGGTGAATCACGAGCAGTACTTC
TRBJ2-1 | TRBD2 | - | TRBV7-2 | 14 | CASSLTSGDNEQFF | TGTGCCAGCAGCTTAACTAGCGGGGACAATGAGCAGTTCTTC
TRBJ2-6 | - | - | TRBV7-9 | 15 | CASSSLRAGANVLTF | TGTGCCAGCAGCTCCCTCAGGGCTGGGGCCAACGTCCTGACTTTC
TRBJ2-1 | TRBD2 | - | TRBV11-2 | 17 | CASSLMVGLVLGDEQFF | TGTGCCAGCAGCTTGATGGTAGGACTAGTCCTAGGAGATGAGCAGTTCTTC
TRBJ2-7 | - | - | TRBV7-2 | 14 | CASSPRAGNYEQYF | TGTGCCAGCAGCCCGCGGGCCGGAAACTACGAGCAGTACTTC
TRBJ1-5 | TRBD1 | - | TRBV27 | 15 | CASSSTPTGPRPQHF | TGTGCCAGCAGTTCTACCCCGACAGGGCCAAGGCCCCAGCATTTT
TRBJ1-1 | TRBD1 | - | TRBV27 | 17 | CASSPYPDRGRGTEAFF | TGTGCCAGCAGTCCCTACCCGGACAGGGGGCGAGGCACTGAAGCTTTCTTT
TRBJ2-1 | TRBD2 | - | TRBV27 | 16 | CASSPGGLAQYNEQFF | TGTGCCAGCAGTCCTGGGGGACTAGCCCAGTACAATGAGCAGTTCTTC
TRBJ1-1 | - | - | TRBV5-4 | 14 | CASEGFGKNTEAFF | TGTGCCAGCGAGGGCTTCGGAAAGAACACTGAAGCTTTCTTT
TRBJ2-3 | - | - | TRBV9 | 16 | CASTPTRDSIMNTQYF | TGTGCCAGCACCCCGACCCGGGATTCAATTATGAATACGCAGTATTTT
TRBJ2-3 | TRBD1 | - | TRBV27 | 16 | CASSSGTGIGADTQYF | TGTGCCAGCAGTTCGGGGACAGGGATTGGTGCAGATACGCAGTATTTT
TRBJ2-1 | - | - | TRBV27 | 15 | CASSLSRSSYNEQFF | TGTGCCAGCAGTTTATCTCGGAGCTCCTACAATGAGCAGTTCTTC
TRBJ2-7 | TRBD2 | few | TRBV5-4 | 15 | CASSPRLAGYYEQYF | TGTGCCAGCAGCCCCCGGCTAGCGGGATACTACGAGCAGTACTTC
TRBJ2-7 | - | - | TRBV9 | 14 | CASSRGGNAREQYF | TGTGCCAGCAGTCGAGGCGGGAACGCCCGAGAGCAGTACTTC